These 19 T cell receptor beta chains were all obtained from the same sample, sequenced in a study of blood T cell repertoires in COVID-19 (dated by TCRdb to about 2020). Library creation used the immunoSEQ multiplex PCR assay. This is the immuneACCESS table as TCRdb keeps it, with only in-frame sequences that have V and J called. A part of the clones is gone; compared with another copy, unresolved V genes explain less than half, and the rest is unexplained. Across this sample there are approximately 220,000 clones, with roughly nine tenths seen only once. Jointly, the top ten make up approximately 2.7% of the sample. The sample was PBMCs or T cells enriched from blood (not recorded which). These receptor sequences come from a woman aged 25 to 39 who had recovered from COVID-19.

The chain recombines TRBV29-1 with TRBJ2-5, with D possibly being TRBD2 (5 bases). Trimming removed 8 bases at V and 2 bases at J, with 12 bases between. The CDR3 is 12 amino acids. Germline-derived CDR1 and CDR2 are SQVTM and ANQGSEA. CDR3 bases: TGCAGCTTACGGACTGCTCAAGAGACCCAGTACTTC. As protein: CSLRTAQETQYF.

V and J are TRBV7-8 and TRBJ1-2, with TRBD1 matching 9 bases. V gave up 5 bases and J gave up 5 bases; unmatched junction bases: 9. Germline lookup yields CDR1 SGHVS and CDR2 FQNEAQ. The CDR3 is 15 amino acids. CDR3 sequence: CASSPHDRGWYGYTF. CDR3 DNA: TGTGCCAGCAGCCCCCATGACAGGGGGTGGTATGGCTACACCTTC.

The rearrangement joins TRBV5-1 to TRBJ1-2, with D tentatively TRBD1 (5 bases). The CDR3 contains 14 residues. Germline V gives CDR1 SGHRS, CDR2 YFSETQ. The V end lost 4 bases, the J end lost 7 bases, and 17 bases lay between the germline ends. CDR3 DNA sequence: TGCGCCAGCAGCGCCCAGGGAAGGATACGTGGCTACACCTTC. Translated, it gives CASSAQGRIRGYTF.

The chain recombines TRBV7-9 with TRBJ1-1; D might be TRBD1 (5 bases). V was trimmed by 5 bases and J by 3 bases, leaving 13 bases between them. The CDR3 loop spans 14 amino acids. Germline V gene data show CDR1 as SEHNR and CDR2 as FQNEAQ (reference sequence). CDR3 sequence: CASSEWGVDTEAFF. The CDR3 coding sequence is TGTGCCAGCAGCGAGTGGGGCGTAGACACTGAAGCTTTCTTT.

In regard to this clone: One end of the junction varies from germline; a read error may be responsible. V and J are TRBV7-6 and TRBJ2-1; 12 bases align to TRBD2. There are 15 residues in the CDR3. Germline V gene lookup returns CDR1 SGHVS and CDR2 FNYEAQ. The CDR3 sequence is CASSLAGGLYNEQFF. The CDR3 coding sequence is TGTGCCAGCAGCCTAGCGGGGGGGCTGTACAATGAGCAGTTCTTC. The entire variable domain, with the rest obtained from reference TRBV7-6 and TRBJ2-1, is as follows: GAGVSQSPRYKVTKRGQDVALRCDPISGHVSLYWYRQALGQGPEFLTYFNYEAQQDKSGLPNDRFSAERPEGSISTLTIQRTEQRDSAMYRCASSLAGGLYNEQFFGPGTRLTVL.

This chain connects TRBV5-4 to TRBJ1-2; 10 bases are a match to TRBD1. The germline gives CDR1 SGHNT, CDR2 YYREEE (reference sequence). V was clipped by 4 bases and J by 7 bases; unmatched bases: 7. The CDR3 is made up of 14 amino acids. The CDR3 here is CASSAWTGGGGYTF. The CDR3 bases are TGTGCCAGCAGCGCGTGGACAGGGGGGGGTGGCTACACCTTC. The full variable domain, its missing parts supplied by reference TRBV5-4 and TRBJ1-2, is ETGVTQSPTHLIKTRGQQVTLRCSSQSGHNTVSWYQQALGQGPQFIFQYYREEENGRGNFPPRFSGLQFPNYSSELNVNALELDDSALYLCASSAWTGGGGYTFGSGTRLTVV.

The chain is built from TRBV24-1 and TRBJ2-1; 9 bases align to TRBD1. This CDR3 has 16 amino acids. Trimming removed 7 bases from V and 8 bases from J; junction bases left unmatched: 14. Germline V lookup: CDR1 KGHDR, CDR2 SFDVKD. The CDR3 DNA follows: TGTGCCACCAGCGACAGGGGGAGTTTGGGCAATTATGAGCAGTTCTTC. Residues: CATSDRGSLGNYEQFF.

This chain links TRBV28 with TRBJ1-5, with 12 bases identical to TRBD1. V gave up 5 bases and J gave up 5 bases; unmatched junction bases: 1. CDR3 length: 14 residues. Germline V gene sequence: CDR1 MDHEN, CDR2 SYDVKM. DNA of the CDR3: TGTGCCAGCAGTGGGACAGGGGGCCATCAGCCCCAGCATTTT. This gives the protein CASSGTGGHQPQHF.

This chain links TRBV12-5 with TRBJ1-5, with unresolved D. Trimming stripped 0 bases from V and 9 bases from J, with 6 bases between. This CDR3 contains 12 residues. Germline V gene sequence: CDR1 LGHNT, CDR2 FRNRAP. This CDR3 reads CASGLVHTPQHF. The CDR3 region has the DNA TGTGCTAGTGGTTTGGTACATACGCCCCAGCATTTT.

CDR3 sequence: CASSILGETQYF. CDR3 DNA: TGTGCCAGTAGTATCCTCGGAGAGACCCAGTACTTC. The rearrangement uses TRBV19 and TRBJ2-5; D not resolved. Germline V gives CDR1 LNHDA, CDR2 SQIVND (reference sequence). The V and J ends lost 3 bases and 4 bases respectively, with 6 bases between them. This CDR3 is 12 amino acids long.

This sequence joins TRBV12-3 or TRBV12-4 and TRBJ1-2, with D perhaps matching TRBD1 (5 bases). CDR3 length equals 12 residues. Deletions cut 2 bases from V and 6 bases from J, with 7 bases between. The CDR3 nucleotides are TGTGCCAGCAGTTTATGGGGCCATGGCTACACCTTC. Amino acid sequence: CASSLWGHGYTF.

The V gene is TRBV6-6, the J gene TRBJ1-4; D possibly corresponds to TRBD1 (6 bases). CDR1 and CDR2 (germline): MNHNY, SVGAGI (reference sequence). The V end was cut by 2 bases, the J end by 6 bases, with 10 bases between. This CDR3 spans 14 amino acids. Written as DNA, the CDR3 is TGTGCCAGCAGTTACGGACGACAGGATGAAAAACTGTTTTTT. It yields the protein CASSYGRQDEKLFF.

The rearrangement links TRBV19 to TRBJ1-3; D remains unclear. Germline V gene data show CDR1 as LNHDA and CDR2 as SQIVND (reference sequence). Trimming shortened V by 6 bases and J by 4 bases, and 4 bases separated the two germline ends. The CDR3 covers 11 residues. CDR3 in amino acids: CASRQGNTIYF. The CDR3 DNA sequence: TGTGCCAGTAGACAGGGAAACACCATATATTTT.

This chain connects TRBV9 to TRBJ1-2; possibly TRBD1 for D (6 bases). V was cut by 0 bases and J by 4 bases, with 13 bases left in between. The CDR3 spans 15 residues. From germline, CDR1 is SGDLS and CDR2 YYNGEE. The CDR3 loop is CASSVERTELYGYTF. The CDR3 DNA is TGTGCCAGCAGCGTAGAACGGACAGAACTCTATGGCTACACCTTC.

The chain recombines TRBV7-9 with TRBJ2-7; D is ambiguous. The CDR3 is 14 amino acids. V was clipped by 1 base and J by 0 bases, with 7 bases between them. Per germline, CDR1 SEHNR and CDR2 FQNEAQ (reference sequence). CDR3 amino acids: CASSLGPNSYEQYF. The CDR3 DNA is TGTGCCAGCAGCTTAGGTCCAAACTCCTACGAGCAGTACTTC.

Only a few counts were recorded for this clone. The rearrangement joins TRBV19 to TRBJ1-5, with D possibly matching TRBD1 (6 bases). Germline values: CDR1 LNHDA, CDR2 SQIVND (reference sequence). Trimming took 5 bases from V and 6 from J, leaving 11 bases between them. The CDR3 is made up of 13 amino acids. This CDR3 is CASSARTAQPQHF. CDR3 nucleotide sequence: TGTGCCAGTAGTGCCCGGACAGCTCAGCCCCAGCATTTT.

The chain joins TRBV18 to TRBJ2-5; 8 bases match TRBD1. With V trimmed by 5 bases and J by 4 bases, 9 bases remained unmatched. The CDR3 runs 15 residues. The V gene's germline CDR1 is KGHSH and CDR2 LQKENI. CDR3 protein: CASSTGQGGRETQYF. The CDR3 coding sequence is TGTGCCAGCTCAACCGGACAGGGTGGGAGAGAGACCCAGTACTTC. Drawing the rest from reference TRBV18 and TRBJ2-5, the complete variable domain is NAGVMQNPRHLVRRRGQEARLRCSPMKGHSHVYWYRQLPEEGLKFMVYLQKENIIDESGMPKERFSAEFPKEGPSILRIQQVVRGDSAAYFCASSTGQGGRETQYFGPGTRLLVL.

V gene TRBV5-4 combines with J gene TRBJ1-5, with D tentatively TRBD1 (5 bases). Trimming pared 4 bases from V and 4 bases from J, leaving 9 bases between. Germline V gene lookup returns CDR1 SGHNT and CDR2 YYREEE (reference sequence). This CDR3 comprises 13 residues. CDR3 in amino acids: CASSLQGNQPQHF. The CDR3 DNA reads TGTGCCAGCAGCCTCCAGGGAAATCAGCCCCAGCATTTT.

This sequence joins TRBV19 and TRBJ2-1, with D possibly matching TRBD2 (6 bases). Looked up from germline, CDR1 is LNHDA and CDR2 is SQIVND (reference sequence). Deletions cut 4 bases from V and 3 bases from J, with 13 bases between. This CDR3 region has 15 residues. In DNA form, the CDR3 reads TGTGCCAGTAGTAATCGGGGGTTGTACTACAATGAGCAGTTCTTC. Its protein product is CASSNRGLYYNEQFF.